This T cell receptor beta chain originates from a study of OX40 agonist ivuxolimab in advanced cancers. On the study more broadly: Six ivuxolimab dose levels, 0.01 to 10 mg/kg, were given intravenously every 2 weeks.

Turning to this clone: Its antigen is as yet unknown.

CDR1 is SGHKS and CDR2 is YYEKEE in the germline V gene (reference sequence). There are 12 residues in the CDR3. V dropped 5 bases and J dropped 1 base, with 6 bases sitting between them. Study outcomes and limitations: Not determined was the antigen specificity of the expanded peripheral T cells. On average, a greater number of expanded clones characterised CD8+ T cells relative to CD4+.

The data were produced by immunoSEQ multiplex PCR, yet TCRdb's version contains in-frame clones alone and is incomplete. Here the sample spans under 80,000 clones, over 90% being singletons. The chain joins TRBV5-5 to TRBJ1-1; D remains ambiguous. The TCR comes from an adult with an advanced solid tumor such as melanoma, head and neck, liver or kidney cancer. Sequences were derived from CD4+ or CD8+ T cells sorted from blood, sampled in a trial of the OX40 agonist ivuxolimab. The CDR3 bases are TGTGCCAGCAGTTACAAGAACACTGAAGCTTTCTTT. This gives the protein CASSYKNTEAFF.